Below are 10 T cell receptor beta chains sequenced from a single sample in a study of blood T cells in healthy people across ages. PCR was performed a second time for about 7 to 12 cycles using a sample-barcoded 5' primer and a J-beta primer mix. TCRdb fed the 5' RACE reads into MiXCR, producing one record per CDR3 protein. Counted here are fewer than 750,000 distinct CDR3 sequences, more than 45% occurring once; the ten biggest clones make up about 13%. What was sequenced was blood. The receptors come from a woman older than 75 in good health.

This clonotype was picked up many times. This chain joins TRBV20-1 and TRBJ2-3, with TRBD2 matching 7 bases. This CDR3 has 13 residues. V lost 6 bases, J lost 5 bases, and 8 bases stayed unmatched. CDR1 is DFQATT, CDR2 SNEGSKA, per germline (reference sequence). The CDR3 region is CSAPAAGEDTQYF. CDR3 nucleotide sequence: TGCAGTGCCCCCGCGGCGGGGGAAGATACGCAGTATTTT.

The rearrangement joins TRBV18 to TRBJ1-2; D not resolved. The CDR3 length is 19 residues. Trimming left V 3 bases short and J 4 bases short, with 27 bases between. From germline, CDR1 is KGHSH and CDR2 LQKENI. CDR3 loop: CASSPTAGGSRQTSYGYTF. CDR3 nucleotide sequence: TGTGCCAGCTCACCTACCGCGGGAGGATCGAGACAAACGTCCTATGGCTACACCTTC.

V gene TRBV7-8 combines with J gene TRBJ2-7; D is unresolved. CDR1 and CDR2 (germline): SGHVS, FQNEAQ. The V and J ends lost 3 bases and 7 bases respectively, with 19 bases between them. The CDR3 length is 15 residues. CDR3 sequence: CASSFGLSSYNEQYF. As DNA, the CDR3 is TGTGCCAGCAGCTTTGGGCTAAGCTCCTACAATGAGCAGTACTTC.

This clonotype was detected many times. The chain links TRBV4-2 to TRBJ2-1; possibly TRBD2 for D (6 bases). The CDR3 consists of 17 residues. The germline CDR1 and CDR2 sequences are LGHNA and YNFKEQ. V lost 0 bases and J lost 0, with 12 bases in between. The CDR3 DNA is TGTGCCAGCAGCCAAGAACCGGCGGGGAGCTCCTACAATGAGCAGTTCTTC. This gives the protein CASSQEPAGSSYNEQFF.

In nucleotides, the CDR3 is TGTGCCAGCAGCCACCCGGGGGGACAAGAGACCCAGTACTTC. Encoded protein: CASSHPGGQETQYF. This rearrangement joins TRBV14 to TRBJ2-5; 7 bases match TRBD2. The V segment lost 3 bases and the J segment 2 bases; nucleotides outside the gene matches: 3. The CDR3 has 14 amino acids. Germline CDR1 and CDR2: SGHDN and FVKESK.

There are many counts of this clonotype. The chain uses TRBV7-3 and TRBJ2-1; the D is unclear. The CDR3 extends over 14 amino acids. The V gene's germline CDR1 is SGHTA and CDR2 FQGTGA. Trimming removed 5 bases from V and 4 bases from J, with 12 bases in between. The CDR3 reads CASSVHRDYNEQFF. Here the CDR3 DNA reads TGTGCCAGCAGCGTCCACAGAGATTACAATGAGCAGTTCTTC.

This clonotype was found a few times. V usage is TRBV2 and J usage is TRBJ2-3, with D hard to call. Germline CDR1 reads SNHLY; CDR2 reads FYNNEI. V was clipped by 1 base and J by 4 bases, with 6 bases between them. CDR3 length: 13 amino acids. CDR3 region: CASSEGMADTQYF. Written as DNA, the CDR3 is TGTGCCAGCAGTGAAGGGATGGCAGATACGCAGTATTTT.

In its sample, this clonotype was seen many times. The chain joins TRBV4-2 to TRBJ2-7; the D call may be TRBD1 or TRBD2 (6 bases each). Trimming removed 1 base at V and 4 bases at J, with 17 bases between. Per germline, CDR1 LGHNA and CDR2 YNFKEQ. This CDR3 spans 16 amino acids. The CDR3 loop is CASSQVGGQPSYEQYF. The CDR3 coding sequence is TGTGCCAGCAGCCAAGTGGGGGGCCAACCCTCTTACGAGCAGTACTTC.

The chain joins TRBV28 to TRBJ2-4, with D uncertain. V gave up 6 bases and J gave up 5 bases, with 5 bases separating them. CDR1 is MDHEN, CDR2 SYDVKM, per germline. The CDR3 runs 11 residues. CDR3 protein: CASRTENIQYF. The CDR3 nucleotides read TGTGCCAGCAGAACAGAAAACATTCAGTACTTC.

V gene TRBV12-3 or TRBV12-4 combines with J gene TRBJ2-5; 7 bases line up with TRBD2. The J call is in doubt because the DNA end fits TRBJ2-7 better. This CDR3 spans 17 amino acids. CDR3 amino acids: CASSWASGSLSSYEQYF. CDR3 nucleotide sequence: TGTGCCAGCAGTTGGGCTAGCGGATCGCTGAGCTCCTACGAGCAGTACTTC.